Below are 15 T cell receptor beta chains sequenced from a single sample in a study of cytomegalovirus exposure and HLA in healthy donors. It was with 60 Vbeta and 13 Jbeta primers that the PCR ran. TCRdb's table, derived via immunoSEQ multiplex PCR, lists solely in-frame clones and lacks some. The sample consists of 100,000 to 150,000 clones, over 75% of them appearing once. The specimen was PBMCs. The origin of the receptors is a man between 18 and 29 years old in good health and CMV-seropositive.

This rearrangement joins TRBV19 to TRBJ2-7; weak D call: TRBD1 (5 bases). The CDR3 runs 14 residues. From germline, CDR1 is LNHDA and CDR2 SQIVND (reference sequence). Trimming shortened V by 1 base and J by 3 bases, and 10 bases separated the two germline ends. CDR3 DNA: TGTGCCAGTAGTATAGGTGGCAGGGACTACGAGCAGTACTTC. Its translation is CASSIGGRDYEQYF.

This clone is a singleton in its sample. The chain couples TRBV13 to TRBJ1-1; 8 bases fit TRBD1. Trimming at V came to 5 bases and at J to 0 bases, leaving 5 bases not matched to a gene. The CDR3 covers 15 residues. Germline V gene sequence: CDR1 PRHDT, CDR2 FYEKMQ (reference sequence). The CDR3 DNA follows: TGTGCCAGCAGCCCCGGACAGGGCCTGAACACTGAAGCTTTCTTT. This translates into CASSPGQGLNTEAFF.

The rearrangement links TRBV5-6 to TRBJ1-1; D call uncertain. V was clipped by 2 bases and J by 6 bases, with 11 bases between them. Germline V gene sequence: CDR1 SGHDT, CDR2 YYEEEE. The length of the CDR3 is 13 residues. CDR3 nucleotide sequence: TGTGCCAGCAGCTTATTGGGTAGCCCTGAAGCTTTCTTT. Translation gives CASSLLGSPEAFF.

V and J are TRBV5-6 and TRBJ1-4; no firm D call. V lost 0 bases, J lost 0 bases, and 3 bases lay in between. CDR1 is SGHDT and CDR2 is YYEEEE in the germline V gene. CDR3 size: 14 residues. The CDR3 loop reads CASSLGATNEKLFF. The CDR3 DNA reads as TGTGCCAGCAGCTTGGGAGCAACTAATGAAAAACTGTTTTTT.

The CDR3 coding sequence is TGTGCCAGCTCACCCGTTCGGGGACAGGGGACTACCGGGGAGCTGTTTTTT. Translating it yields CASSPVRGQGTTGELFF. The rearrangement uses TRBV18 and TRBJ2-2; 10 bases are a match to TRBD1. CDR1 is KGHSH, CDR2 LQKENI, per germline. The CDR3 spans 17 residues. Trimming took 3 bases from V and 5 from J; bases not matched to a gene: 9.

This chain uses TRBV19 with TRBJ2-2; D perhaps matches TRBD2 (6 bases). Germline V gene sequence: CDR1 LNHDA, CDR2 SQIVND (reference sequence). The CDR3 is made up of 16 amino acids. Deletions cut 3 bases from V and 1 base from J, with 12 bases between. CDR3 sequence reads: CASSMGRRQNTGELFF. The CDR3 region has the DNA TGTGCCAGTAGTATGGGGAGGAGGCAGAACACCGGGGAGCTGTTTTTT.

This clone was counted only a few times. V is TRBV6-1 and J is TRBJ2-7; 8 nucleotides agree with TRBD1. V dropped 1 base and J dropped 2; count of bases not matched to a gene: 4. This CDR3 has 15 amino acids. The germline CDR1 and CDR2 sequences are MNHNS and SASEGT. As DNA, the CDR3 is TGTGCCAGCAGTGAAGGGACAGGGCCCACCTACGAGCAGTACTTC. This gives the protein CASSEGTGPTYEQYF.

The chain joins TRBV6-4 to TRBJ2-7; D gene ambiguous. This CDR3 has 17 residues. CDR1 is MRHNA and CDR2 is SNTAGT in the germline V gene. Trimming left V 5 bases short and J 5 bases short, with 25 bases between. CDR3: CASSINFGFPRSHEQYF. DNA of the CDR3: TGTGCCAGCAGTATAAATTTCGGGTTCCCGAGGTCCCACGAGCAGTACTTC.

The CDR3 nucleotides read TGTGCCAGCAGCCCGACAGGGTTAGATTCACCCCTCCACTTT. Its protein product is CASSPTGLDSPLHF. The rearrangement uses TRBV7-8 and TRBJ1-6; TRBD1 aligns across 7 bases. V was pared by 5 bases and J by 8 bases, with 6 bases of the junction left unmatched. The CDR3 runs to 14 residues. Germline loops: CDR1 SGHVS, CDR2 FQNEAQ. The full variable domain, its missing parts supplied by reference TRBV7-8 and TRBJ1-6, is GAGVSQSPRYKVAKRGQDVALRCDPISGHVSLFWYQQALGQGPEFLTYFQNEAQLDKSGLPSDRFFAERPEGSVSTLKIQRTQQEDSAVYLCASSPTGLDSPLHFGNGTRLTVT.

A few counts support this clone. The J gene is TRBJ2-1, the V gene TRBV4-3, with 7 bases matching TRBD2. V lost 1 base and J lost 7; bases outside the gene matches: 7. The germline V gene encodes CDR1 LGHNA and CDR2 YSLEER. This CDR3 is built from 15 residues. The CDR3 loop reads CASSQGTWGGNEQFF. The CDR3 DNA follows: TGCGCCAGCAGCCAAGGAACTTGGGGGGGGAATGAGCAGTTCTTC.

The chain couples TRBV21-1 to TRBJ2-7; the listed D gene, TRBD2, was not tested against the DNA. TRBV21-1 is flagged as a pseudogene. The CDR3 is 12 residues long. Here the CDR3 reads CASSKGGLEQYF. CDR3 nucleotide sequence: TGTGCCAGCAGCAAAGGAGGTCTCGAGCAGTACTTC.

The V gene is TRBV4-3, the J gene TRBJ1-4, with a weak D call TRBD1 (5 bases). Germline CDR1 reads LGHNA; CDR2 reads YSLEER. Trimming pared 5 bases from V and 2 bases from J, leaving 18 bases between. This CDR3 spans 17 amino acids. The CDR3 DNA sequence: TGCGCCAGCAGCAAATCAGGGTCCCCTTCCACTAATGAAAAACTGTTTTTT. As protein: CASSKSGSPSTNEKLFF.

V and J are TRBV19 and TRBJ1-6; D remains ambiguous. Per germline, CDR1 LNHDA and CDR2 SQIVND (reference sequence). Trimming removed 6 bases at V and 0 bases at J, with 15 bases between. The CDR3 is 17 amino acids. The CDR3 DNA reads as TGTGCCAGTAGCCCCCATTCGGGGTTCTCCTATAATTCACCCCTCCACTTT. Translated, it gives CASSPHSGFSYNSPLHF. Combining the CDR3 with reference TRBV19 and TRBJ1-6 gives the whole variable domain DGGITQSPKYLFRKEGQNVTLSCEQNLNHDAMYWYRQDPGQGLRLIYYSQIVNDFQKGDIAEGYSVSREKKESFPLTVTSAQKNPTAFYLCASSPHSGFSYNSPLHFGNGTRLTVT.

V usage is TRBV7-2 and J usage is TRBJ2-1; TRBD2 matches 9 bases. Per the germline V gene, CDR1 is SGHTA and CDR2 is FQGNSA. V shed 7 bases and J 6 bases; nucleotides not matched to a gene: 10. The CDR3 is 15 residues long. The CDR3 bases are TGTGCCAGCATCCCACTCGTAGCGGGGGCCAATGAGCAGTTCTTC. Translation: CASIPLVAGANEQFF.

This clone was seen a few times. This chain joins TRBV4-1 and TRBJ1-1; no firm D call. V shed 0 bases and J shed 2 bases, with 13 bases lying between them. Germline lookup yields CDR1 MGHRA and CDR2 YSYEKL. This CDR3 contains 16 residues. CDR3 in amino acids: CASSQDFPGYNTEAFF. The CDR3 coding sequence is TGCGCCAGCAGCCAAGATTTTCCAGGCTATAACACTGAAGCTTTCTTT.